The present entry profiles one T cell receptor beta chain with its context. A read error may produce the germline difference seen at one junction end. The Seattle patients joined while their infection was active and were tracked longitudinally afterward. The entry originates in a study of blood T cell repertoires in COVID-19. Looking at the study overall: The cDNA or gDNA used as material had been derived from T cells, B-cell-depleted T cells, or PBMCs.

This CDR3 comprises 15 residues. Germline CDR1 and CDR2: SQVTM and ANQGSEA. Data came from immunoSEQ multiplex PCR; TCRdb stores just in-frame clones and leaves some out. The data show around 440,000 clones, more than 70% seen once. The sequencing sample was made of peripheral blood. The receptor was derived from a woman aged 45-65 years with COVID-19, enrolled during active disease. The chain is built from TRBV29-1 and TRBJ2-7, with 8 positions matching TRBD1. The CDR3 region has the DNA TGCAGCGTTGAAGTGGGACAGGCCGACTCCTACAAGCAGTACTTC. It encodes CSVEVGQADSYKQYF.